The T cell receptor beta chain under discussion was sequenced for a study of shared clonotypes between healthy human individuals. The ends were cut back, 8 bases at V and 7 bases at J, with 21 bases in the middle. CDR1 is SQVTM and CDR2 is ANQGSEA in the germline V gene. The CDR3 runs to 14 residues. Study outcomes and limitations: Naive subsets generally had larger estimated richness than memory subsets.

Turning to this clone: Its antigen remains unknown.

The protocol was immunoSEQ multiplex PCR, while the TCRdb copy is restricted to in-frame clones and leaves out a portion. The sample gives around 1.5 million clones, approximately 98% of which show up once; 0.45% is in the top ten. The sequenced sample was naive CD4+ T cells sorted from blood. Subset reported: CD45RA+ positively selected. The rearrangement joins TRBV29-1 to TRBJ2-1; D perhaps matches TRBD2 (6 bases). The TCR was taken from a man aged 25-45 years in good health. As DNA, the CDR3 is TGCAGCCTAACGGGAGCTGCGTTAGCAAATGAGCAGTTCTTC. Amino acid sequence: CSLTGAALANEQFF.